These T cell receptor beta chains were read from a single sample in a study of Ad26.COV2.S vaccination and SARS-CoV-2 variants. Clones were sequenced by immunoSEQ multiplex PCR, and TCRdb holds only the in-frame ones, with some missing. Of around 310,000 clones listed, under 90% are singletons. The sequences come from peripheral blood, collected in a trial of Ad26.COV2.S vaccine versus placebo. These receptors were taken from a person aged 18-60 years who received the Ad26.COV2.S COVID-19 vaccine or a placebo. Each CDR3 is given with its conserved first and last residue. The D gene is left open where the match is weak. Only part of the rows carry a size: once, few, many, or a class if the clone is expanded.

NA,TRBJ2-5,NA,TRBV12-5,TGTGCTAGTGGTTTGTTGGAAGAGACCCAGTACTTC,CASGLLEETQYF
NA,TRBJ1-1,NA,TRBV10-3,TGTGCCATCCGCCCGGGGGGGATGGATGAAGCTTTCTTT,CAIRPGGMDEAFF
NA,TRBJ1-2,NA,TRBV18,TGTGCCAGCTCACCCCCTCTCGTTTACCTGGCTAGCTACACCTTC,CASSPPLVYLASYTF
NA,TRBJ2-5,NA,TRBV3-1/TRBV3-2,TGTGCCAGCAGCCCCCGGACTATGCAAGAGACCCAGTACTTC,CASSPRTMQETQYF
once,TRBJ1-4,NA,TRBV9,TGTGCCAGCAGCGTAGGTGGGGGGGTGACTAATGAAAAACTGTTTTTT,CASSVGGGVTNEKLFF
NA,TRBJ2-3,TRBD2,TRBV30,TGTGCCTGGAGTGTGGGGCTAGCGGGCACAGATACGCAGTATTTT,CAWSVGLAGTDTQYF
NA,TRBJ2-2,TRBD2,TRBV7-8,TGTGCCAGCAGCCCCATGGGGGGGACCGGGGAGCTGTTTTTT,CASSPMGGTGELFF
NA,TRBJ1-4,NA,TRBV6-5,TGTGCCAGCACCCGGGGCCGCGAAAAACTGTTTTTT,CASTRGREKLFF
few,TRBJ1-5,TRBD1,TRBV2,TGTGCCAGCAGTGATCGGACAGGGGGCATGTCTCAGCCCCAGCATTTT,CASSDRTGGMSQPQHF
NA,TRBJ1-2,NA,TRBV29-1,TGCAGCGTCGCCCAAACAGCTAACTATGGCTACACCTTC,CSVAQTANYGYTF
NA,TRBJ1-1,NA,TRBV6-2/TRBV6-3,TGTGCCAGCAGTTTATCAAGCACTGAAGCTTTCTTT,CASSLSSTEAFF
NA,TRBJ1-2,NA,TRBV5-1,TGCGCCAGCAGCACCGCGGACACATATGGCTACACCTTC,CASSTADTYGYTF
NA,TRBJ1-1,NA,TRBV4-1,TGCGCCAGCAGCCATCAAACCGATGAAGCTTTCTTT,CASSHQTDEAFF
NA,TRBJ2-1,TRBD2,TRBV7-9,TGTGCCAGCAGCTTAGATGTGGGGGGGTCCTACAATGAGCAGTTCTTC,CASSLDVGGSYNEQFF
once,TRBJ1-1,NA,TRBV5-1,TGCGCCAGCAGCTTGGGTGGGGTGGGCACTGAAGCTTTCTTT,CASSLGGVGTEAFF
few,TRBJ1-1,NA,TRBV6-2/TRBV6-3,TGTGCCAGCAGTCCGATGAACACTGAAGCTTTCTTT,CASSPMNTEAFF
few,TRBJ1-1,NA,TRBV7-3,TGTGCCAGCAGCCGATTCACAAAAGGGAACACTGAAGCTTTCTTT,CASSRFTKGNTEAFF
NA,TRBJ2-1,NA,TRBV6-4,TGTGCCAGCAGTGCTATCAACCGGGGTCAGGACTACAATGAGCAGTTCTTC,CASSAINRGQDYNEQFF
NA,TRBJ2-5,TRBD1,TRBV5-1,TGCGCCAGCAGCTCCGCCCAGACAGGGGTCGGCCAAGAGACCCAGTACTTC,CASSSAQTGVGQETQYF
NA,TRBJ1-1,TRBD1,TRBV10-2,TGCGCCAGCAGCACCCGGGGGACAGGAAGGCGTAATGAAGCTTTCTTT,CASSTRGTGRRNEAFF
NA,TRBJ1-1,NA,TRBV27,TGTGCCAGCAGTTTGGACAGTGTGAACACTGAAGCTTTCTTT,CASSLDSVNTEAFF
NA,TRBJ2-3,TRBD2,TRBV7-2,TGTGCCAGCAGCTTAGCCGGAGGCGGGGGGGCAGGTACGCAGTATTTT,CASSLAGGGGAGTQYF
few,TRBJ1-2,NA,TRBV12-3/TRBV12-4,TGTGCCAGCAGTTGGACCGGGGATGGCTACACCTTC,CASSWTGDGYTF
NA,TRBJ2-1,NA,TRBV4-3,TGCGCCAGCAGCCCTGGCACGGTGGCTGCATCCTACAATGAGCAGTTCTTC,CASSPGTVAASYNEQFF
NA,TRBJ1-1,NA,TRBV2,TGTGCCAGCAGTGAAAATACACCTGAAGCTTTCTTT,CASSENTPEAFF
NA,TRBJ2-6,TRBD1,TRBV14,TGTGCCAGCAGCATAACCTACGCGGGACAGGGTATATCTGGGGCCAACGTCCTGACTTTC,CASSITYAGQGISGANVLTF
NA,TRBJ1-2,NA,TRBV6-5,TGTGCCAGCAGTTACTTCCCAGGCTATGGCTACACCTTC,CASSYFPGYGYTF
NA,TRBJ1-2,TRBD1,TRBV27,TGTGCCAGCAGTGGGGGGACAGGCCAAGACATCTATGGCTACACCTTC,CASSGGTGQDIYGYTF
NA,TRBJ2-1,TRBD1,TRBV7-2,TGTGCCAGCAGCTGGGACAGGGCCTTCTCCTACAATGAGCAGTTCTTC,CASSWDRAFSYNEQFF
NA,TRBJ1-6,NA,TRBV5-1,TGCGCCAGCAGCTTGGGGCAGGGTTGGGGGAATTCACCCCTCCACTTT,CASSLGQGWGNSPLHF
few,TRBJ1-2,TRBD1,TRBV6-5,TGTGCCAGCAGTCAACCGGGACAGGGGTTCTATGGCTACACCTTC,CASSQPGQGFYGYTF
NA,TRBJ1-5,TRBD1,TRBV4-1,TGCGCCAGCAGCCAAGTGGCAGGGGGCAGCGAGCCCCAGCATTTT,CASSQVAGGSEPQHF
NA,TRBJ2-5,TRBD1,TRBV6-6,TGTGCCAGCAGGGTTGACAGGGGTCAAGAGACCCAGTACTTC,CASRVDRGQETQYF
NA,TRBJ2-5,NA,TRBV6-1,TGTGCCAGCAGAGCCAGAGTTCAACAAGAGACCCAGTACTTC,CASRARVQQETQYF
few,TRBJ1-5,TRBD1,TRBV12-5,TGTGCTAGTGGTTTGGGACAGGGAAATCAGCCCCAGCATTTT,CASGLGQGNQPQHF
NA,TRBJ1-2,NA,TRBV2,TGTGCCATGTTTGGCAAGGGATTGCTGGACTATGGCTACACCTTC,CAMFGKGLLDYGYTF
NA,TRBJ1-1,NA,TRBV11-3,TGTGCCAGCAGCTTATCGTCGGGGAACACTGAAGCTTTCTTT,CASSLSSGNTEAFF
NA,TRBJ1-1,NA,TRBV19,TGTGCCAGTAGAAACGCCTTAGGCAGTGAAGCTTTCTTT,CASRNALGSEAFF
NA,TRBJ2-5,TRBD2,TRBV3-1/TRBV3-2,TGTGCCAGCAGCCAAGATCTTCTAGCGGGGGGCCAAGAGACCCAGTACTTC,CASSQDLLAGGQETQYF
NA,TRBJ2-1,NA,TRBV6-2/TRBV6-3,TGTGCCAGCAGTTACGGCTGGAATGAGCAGTTCTTC,CASSYGWNEQFF
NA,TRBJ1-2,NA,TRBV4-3,TGCGCCAGCAGCCAAGATCGAGAGTCTGACTATGGCTACACCTTC,CASSQDRESDYGYTF
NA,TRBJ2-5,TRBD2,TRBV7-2,TGTGCCAGCAGCTCCGGGACTAGCGGGAATCGGCAAGAGACCCAGTACTTC,CASSSGTSGNRQETQYF
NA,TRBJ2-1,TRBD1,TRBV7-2,TGTGCCAGCAGCCCCACGACAGGGGGCATCGAGCAGTTCTTC,CASSPTTGGIEQFF
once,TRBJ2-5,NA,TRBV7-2,TGTGCCAGCCGCCAGTCGGAGACCCAGTACTTC,CASRQSETQYF
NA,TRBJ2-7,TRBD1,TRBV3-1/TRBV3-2,TGTGCCAGCAGCCTAAGACAGGGGTACGAGCAGTACTTC,CASSLRQGYEQYF
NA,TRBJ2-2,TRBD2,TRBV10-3,TGTGCCATCAGACGGACTAGCGGGAGAAGAAACACCGGGGAGCTGTTTTTT,CAIRRTSGRRNTGELFF
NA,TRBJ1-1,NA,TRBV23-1,TGCGCCAGCAGTCACGAATCCGACCCCGGCCGGAGGGATACTGAAGCTTTCTTT,CASSHESDPGRRDTEAFF
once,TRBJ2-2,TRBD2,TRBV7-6,TGTGCCAGCAGCCAGCTAGCGGGGGGCACCGGGGAGCTGTTTTTT,CASSQLAGGTGELFF
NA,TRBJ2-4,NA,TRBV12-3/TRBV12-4,TGTGCCAGCAGTCCCGGACCCATTCAGTACTTC,CASSPGPIQYF
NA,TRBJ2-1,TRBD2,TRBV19,TGTGCCAGTAGTATAGATAGCGGGAGGGCGACCCCGGGTCGCTACAATGAGCAGTTCTTC,CASSIDSGRATPGRYNEQFF
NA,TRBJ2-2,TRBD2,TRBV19,TGTGCCAGTAGTATTTTGGGACTAGCGGGACTCCTGAACACCGGGGAGCTGTTTTTT,CASSILGLAGLLNTGELFF
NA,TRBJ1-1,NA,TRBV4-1,TGCGCCAGCAGCCAAGGACAGTTCACTGAAGCTTTCTTT,CASSQGQFTEAFF
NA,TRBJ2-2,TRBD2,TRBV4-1,TGCGCCAGCAGCCAAACCCCAGCGGGAGGAAGTACCGGGGAGCTGTTTTTT,CASSQTPAGGSTGELFF
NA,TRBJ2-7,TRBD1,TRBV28,TGTGCCAGCAGTAGGGACAGTTACGAGCAGTACTTC,CASSRDSYEQYF